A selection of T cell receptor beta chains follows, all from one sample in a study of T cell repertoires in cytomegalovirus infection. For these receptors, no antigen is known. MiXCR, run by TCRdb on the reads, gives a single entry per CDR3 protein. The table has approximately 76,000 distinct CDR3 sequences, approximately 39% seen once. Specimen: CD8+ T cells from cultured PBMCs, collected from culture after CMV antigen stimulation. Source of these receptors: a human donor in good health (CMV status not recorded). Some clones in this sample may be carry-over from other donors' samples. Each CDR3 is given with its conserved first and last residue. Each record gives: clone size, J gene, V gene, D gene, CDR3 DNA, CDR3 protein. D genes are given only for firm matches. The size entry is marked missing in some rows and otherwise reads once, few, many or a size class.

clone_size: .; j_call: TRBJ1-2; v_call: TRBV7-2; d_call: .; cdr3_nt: TGTGCCAGCAGCCCAGAGTCAAGCGCGTACTATGGCTACACCTTC; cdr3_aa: CASSPESSAYYGYTF
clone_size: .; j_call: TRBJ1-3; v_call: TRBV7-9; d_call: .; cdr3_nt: TGTGCCAGCAGCTCCTCCGCCCGCGGAAACACCATATATTTT; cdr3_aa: CASSSSARGNTIYF
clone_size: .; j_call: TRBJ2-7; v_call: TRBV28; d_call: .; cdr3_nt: TGTGCCAGCAGTTTCCCAACAAGACCCCCGAGCTCCTACGAGCAGTACTTC; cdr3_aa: CASSFPTRPPSSYEQYF
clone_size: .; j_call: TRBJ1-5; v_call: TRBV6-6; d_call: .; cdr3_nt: TGTGCCAGCAGTTACAACAACAATCAGCCCCAGCATTTT; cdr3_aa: CASSYNNNQPQHF
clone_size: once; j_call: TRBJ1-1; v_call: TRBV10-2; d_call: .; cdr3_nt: TGCGCCAGCCAGTGGACCATCGCAAACACTGAAGCTTTCTTT; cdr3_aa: CASQWTIANTEAFF
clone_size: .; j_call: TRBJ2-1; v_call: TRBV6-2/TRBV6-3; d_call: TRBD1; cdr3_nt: TGTGCCAGCAGCCAATCCGGGACAGAAAATGAGCAGTTCTTC; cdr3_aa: CASSQSGTENEQFF
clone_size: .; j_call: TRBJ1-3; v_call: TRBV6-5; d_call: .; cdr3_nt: TGTGCCAGCAGTTACTCGAGTGGAGGCGGTGGAAACACCATATATTTT; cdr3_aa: CASSYSSGGGGNTIYF
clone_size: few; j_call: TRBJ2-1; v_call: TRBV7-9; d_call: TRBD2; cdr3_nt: TGTGCCAGCAGCCCGCGCGGGGGGAGCTCCTACAATGAGCAGTTCTTC; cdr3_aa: CASSPRGGSSYNEQFF
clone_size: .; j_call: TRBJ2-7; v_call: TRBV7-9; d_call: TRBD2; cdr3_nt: TGTGCCAGCAGCCGCGACGAACTAGCGGAATGGTACGAGCAGTACTTC; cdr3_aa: CASSRDELAEWYEQYF
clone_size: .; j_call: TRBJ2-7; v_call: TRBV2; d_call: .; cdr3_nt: TGTGCCAGCAGCGGATTGACAGGCTACGAGCAGTACTTC; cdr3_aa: CASSGLTGYEQYF
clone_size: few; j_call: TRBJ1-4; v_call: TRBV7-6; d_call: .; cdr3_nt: TGTGCCAGCAGCTTACCACCGAATGAAAAACTGTTTTTT; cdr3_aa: CASSLPPNEKLFF
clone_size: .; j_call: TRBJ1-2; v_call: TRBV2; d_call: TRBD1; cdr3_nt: TGTGCCAGCAGTGAAGCATTTCCGGGACAGGTGTGGAATGGCTACACCTTC; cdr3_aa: CASSEAFPGQVWNGYTF
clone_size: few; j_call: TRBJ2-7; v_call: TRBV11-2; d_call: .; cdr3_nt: TGTGCCAGCAGCTTAGATAACGTTTGGGGCCACGAGCAGTACTTC; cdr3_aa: CASSLDNVWGHEQYF
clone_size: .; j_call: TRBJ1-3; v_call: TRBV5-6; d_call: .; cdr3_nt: TGTGCCAGCAGCTTGGCCGGGATCAACACCATATATTTT; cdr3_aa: CASSLAGINTIYF
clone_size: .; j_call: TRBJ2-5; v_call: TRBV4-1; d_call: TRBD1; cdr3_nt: TGCGCCAGCAGCCAAACAGGGGTAGGAGGGACCCAGTACTTC; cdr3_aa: CASSQTGVGGTQYF
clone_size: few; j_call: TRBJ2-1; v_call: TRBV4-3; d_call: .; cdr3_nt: TGCGCCAGCAGCCAAGACGAGTTCCCCTACAATGAGCAGTTCTTC; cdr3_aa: CASSQDEFPYNEQFF
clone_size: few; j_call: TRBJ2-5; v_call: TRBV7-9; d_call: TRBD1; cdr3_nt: TGTGCCAGCAGCTTAGCGCAGGGGGTCCACGGAGAGACCCAGTACTTC; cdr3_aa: CASSLAQGVHGETQYF
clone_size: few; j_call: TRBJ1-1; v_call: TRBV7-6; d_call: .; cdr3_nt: TGTGCCAGCAGCTTCCCCCGGGTCGGCGCCAGGTTGAACACTGAAGCTTTCTTT; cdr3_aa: CASSFPRVGARLNTEAFF
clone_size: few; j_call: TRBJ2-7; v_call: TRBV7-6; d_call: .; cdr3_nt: TGTGCCAGCAGCACGCGACAGGGAGGGTACGAGCAGTACTTC; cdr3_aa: CASSTRQGGYEQYF
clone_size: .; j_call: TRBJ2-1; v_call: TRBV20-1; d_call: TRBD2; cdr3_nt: TGCAGTGCTAGAGAGGGAGGCAGGGCGGGGCGGGGGGGCGCGTACAATGAGCAGTTCTTC; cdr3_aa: CSAREGGRAGRGGAYNEQFF
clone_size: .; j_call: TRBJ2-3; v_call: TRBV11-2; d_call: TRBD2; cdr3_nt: TGTGCCAGCAGCCCCCCGGGGGGAGGACTCCCTCGGACAGATACGCAGTATTTT; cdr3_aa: CASSPPGGGLPRTDTQYF
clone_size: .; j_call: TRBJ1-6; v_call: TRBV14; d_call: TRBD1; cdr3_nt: TGTGCCAGCAGCCAGAGGACAGGGTTTAATTCACCCCTCCACTTT; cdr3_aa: CASSQRTGFNSPLHF
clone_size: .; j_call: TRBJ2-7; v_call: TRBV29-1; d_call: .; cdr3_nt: TGCAGCGCGGGGGAGACCTACGAGCAGTACTTC; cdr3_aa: CSAGETYEQYF
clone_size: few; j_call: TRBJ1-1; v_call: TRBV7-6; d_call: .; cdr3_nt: TGTGCCAGCAGCTTAGAAGGTGGTAACACTGAAGCTTTCTTT; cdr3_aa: CASSLEGGNTEAFF